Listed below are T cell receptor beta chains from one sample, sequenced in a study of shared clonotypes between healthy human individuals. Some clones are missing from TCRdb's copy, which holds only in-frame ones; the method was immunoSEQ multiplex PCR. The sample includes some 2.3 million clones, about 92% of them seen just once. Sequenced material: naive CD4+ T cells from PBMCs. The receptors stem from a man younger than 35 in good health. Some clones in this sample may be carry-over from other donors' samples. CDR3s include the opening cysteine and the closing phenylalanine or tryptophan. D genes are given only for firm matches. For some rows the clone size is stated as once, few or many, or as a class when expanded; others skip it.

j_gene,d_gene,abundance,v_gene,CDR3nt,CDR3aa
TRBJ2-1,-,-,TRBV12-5,TGTGCTAGTGGTTTGGACGTGCAGGATGAGCAGTTCTTC,CASGLDVQDEQFF
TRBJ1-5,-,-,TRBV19,TGTGCCAGTAGTATAGATCAAAGAGGTCAGCCCCAGCATTTT,CASSIDQRGQPQHF
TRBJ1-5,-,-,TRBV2,TGTGCCAGCAGTGAGTCACAGGGCTATCAGCCCCAGCATTTT,CASSESQGYQPQHF
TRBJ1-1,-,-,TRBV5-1,TGCGCCAGCAGCTTGCAAGGAGTGATAGCGCGCACTGAAGCTTTCTTT,CASSLQGVIARTEAFF
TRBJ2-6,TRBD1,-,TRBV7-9,TGTGCCAGCAGCTTACAGGGGGCTGGGGCCAACGTCCTGACTTTC,CASSLQGAGANVLTF
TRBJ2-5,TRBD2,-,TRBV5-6,TGTGCCAGCAGCTTGACTAGCGGGAGGTCAGAGACCCAGTACTTC,CASSLTSGRSETQYF
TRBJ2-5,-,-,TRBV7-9,TGTGCCAGCAGCTCAGCGGGCCGGTACCAAGAGACCCAGTACTTC,CASSSAGRYQETQYF
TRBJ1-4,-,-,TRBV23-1,TGCGCCAGCAGTCTTTCCTCGACAGCTAAGAATGAAAAACTGTTTTTT,CASSLSSTAKNEKLFF
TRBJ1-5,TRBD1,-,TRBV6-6,TGTGCCAGCAGTGCGAATACAGGGGGACCGCCCCAGCATTTT,CASSANTGGPPQHF
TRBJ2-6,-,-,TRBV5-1,TGCGCCAGCAGCTTTGTTTCTGGGCTTGGGGCCAACGTCCTGACTTTC,CASSFVSGLGANVLTF
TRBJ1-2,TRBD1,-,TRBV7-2,TGTGCCAGCAGCTGGGACAGGTCTTACTATGGCTACACCTTC,CASSWDRSYYGYTF
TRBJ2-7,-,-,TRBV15,TGTGCCACCAGCAGAGATCGGACACTTCAGTACTTC,CATSRDRTLQYF
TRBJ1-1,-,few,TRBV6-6,TGTGCCAGCAGTTACCCCGAAGTTGAAGCTTTCTTT,CASSYPEVEAFF
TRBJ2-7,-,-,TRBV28,TGTGCCAGCAGTTTTAGTACCAAAAACCGGGTTACCTACGAGCAGTACTTC,CASSFSTKNRVTYEQYF